The 11 T cell receptor beta chains below come from one sample, sequenced in a study of read filtering for tumor transcriptome and immune sequencing. From 350 to 500 ng of RNA, a library with molecular barcoded alpha/delta and beta/gamma adaptors was made. TCRdb processed the reads anew with MiXCR; each CDR3 protein has one entry. The repertoire holds more than 35,000 distinct CDR3 sequences, with 10% to 15% as singletons. Sequenced: a population of CD138-negative cells sorted from bone marrow. The receptors shown here come from a donor over 35 with multiple myeloma.

This clonotype has a count of ten or more. The chain carries TRBV6-2 or TRBV6-3 and TRBJ1-1; D is unclear. The CDR3 contains 15 residues. Germline CDR1 MNHEY, CDR2 SVGEGT. V was pared by 4 bases and J by 7 bases, with 19 bases between. For the CDR3, the DNA is TGTGCCAGCAGTTTTCCGGCCGGGAACGCTGGTGAAGCTTTCTTT. It translates to CASSFPAGNAGEAFF.

This clonotype was picked up many times. This chain connects TRBV7-9 to TRBJ2-3, with D unresolved. Trimming removed 5 bases at V and 3 bases at J, with 6 bases between. The CDR3 is made up of 12 amino acids. The germline V gene encodes CDR1 SEHNR and CDR2 FQNEAQ (reference sequence). The CDR3 region is CASSPQTDTQYF. The CDR3 DNA reads as TGTGCCAGCAGCCCTCAGACAGATACGCAGTATTTT. Combining the CDR3 with reference TRBV7-9 and TRBJ2-3 gives the whole variable domain DTGVSQNPRHKITKRGQNVTFRCDPISEHNRLYWYRQTLGQGPEFLTYFQNEAQLEKSRLLSDRFSAERPKGSFSTLEIQRTEQGDSAMYLCASSPQTDTQYFGPGTRLTVL.

This clonotype was seen many times. The chain combines TRBV11-3 with TRBJ2-7, with D perhaps TRBD1 (6 bases). This CDR3 region has 15 residues. The ends were cut back, 6 bases at V and 4 bases at J, with 19 bases in the middle. Per germline, CDR1 SGHNT and CDR2 YENEEA. CDR3 residues: CASRRKETGPYEQYF. The CDR3 bases are TGTGCCAGCAGGAGAAAAGAAACAGGGCCTTACGAGCAGTACTTC.

Worth noting for this clonotype: A far larger clone differs by one base, so this is likely a read error. The gene calls are TRBV29-1 and TRBJ2-7; weak D call: TRBD1 (5 bases). The CDR3 spans 14 residues. From germline, CDR1 is SQVTM and CDR2 ANQGSEA. V lost 5 bases, J lost 7 bases, and 21 bases lay in between. CDR3 protein: CSVLDSLSYNEQYF. The CDR3 DNA reads TGCAGCGTTCTCGACAGTTTGTCCTACAATGAGCAGTACTTC.

This clonotype was seen at least ten times. The CDR3 here is CASSYSTGLPGELFF. The CDR3 region has the DNA TGTGCCAGCAGTTACTCGACAGGGTTACCCGGGGAGCTGTTTTTT. V usage is TRBV6-2 or TRBV6-3 and J usage is TRBJ2-2, with 7 bases aligning to TRBD1. The CDR3 spans 15 residues. CDR1 MNHEY and CDR2 SVGEGT come from the germline V gene. Losses at the gene ends were 0 bases for V and 6 bases for J; bases not matched to a gene: 4.

V usage is TRBV2 and J usage is TRBJ2-7, with D possibly matching TRBD1 (6 bases). This CDR3 spans 14 amino acids. From germline, CDR1 is SNHLY and CDR2 FYNNEI. Trimming cost V 5 bases and J 2 bases, with 13 bases left between them. The CDR3 spells CASSSWDTTYEQYF. The DNA of the CDR3 is TGTGCCAGCAGTAGCTGGGACACCACCTACGAGCAGTACTTC. The full variable domain, completed using reference TRBV2 and TRBJ2-7, is EPEVTQTPSHQVTQMGQEVILRCVPISNHLYFYWYRQILGQKVEFLVSFYNNEISEKSEIFDDQFSVERPDGSNFTLKIRSTKLEDSAMYFCASSSWDTTYEQYFGPGTRLTVT.

This rearrangement joins TRBV5-5 to TRBJ2-5; 11 positions match TRBD2. CDR3 length: 14 amino acids. Unmatched junction bases numbered 6, after V lost 4 bases and J lost 7 bases. The germline V gene has CDR1 SGHKS and CDR2 YYEKEE (reference sequence). The chain's CDR3 is CASSRIAGGGTQYF. The CDR3, as DNA: TGTGCCAGCAGCAGAATAGCGGGGGGGGGGACCCAGTACTTC.

As to this clonotype: This may be a read error, as it is one base from a much larger clone. The CDR3: CSVEIGGGNAEAFF. The DNA for the CDR3 is TGCAGCGTTGAAATCGGGGGAGGGAACGCTGAAGCTTTCTTT. The V call is TRBV29-1, the J call TRBJ1-1; tentative D call: TRBD1 (5 bases). The CDR3 consists of 14 residues. Germline CDR1 SQVTM, CDR2 ANQGSEA.

In this sample, this clonotype turned up many times. DNA for the CDR3: TGTGCCAGCAGTGGGTCGAACACCGGGGAGCTGTTTTTT. This codes for CASSGSNTGELFF. The V call is TRBV25-1, the J call TRBJ2-2; unclear D gene. V was clipped by 4 bases and J by 0 bases, with 3 bases between them. The CDR3 sequence is 13 residues long. Germline V gene lookup returns CDR1 MGHDK and CDR2 SYGVNS.

At least ten counts were recorded for this clonotype. The chain carries TRBV29-1 and TRBJ2-5; 10 positions agree with TRBD2. Germline CDR1 SQVTM, CDR2 ANQGSEA. This CDR3 has 15 residues. Unmatched junction bases numbered 5, after V lost 3 bases and J lost 1 base. In nucleotides, the CDR3 is TGCAGCGTTGAGAATAGCGGGGGGCCCCAAGAGACCCAGTACTTC. Translated, it gives CSVENSGGPQETQYF.

In its sample, this clonotype was seen many times. The chain uses TRBV12-3 or TRBV12-4 and TRBJ2-7; 8 bases align to TRBD2. J was trimmed by 7 bases and V by 6 bases; bases with no gene match: 8. The CDR3 length is 13 residues. DNA for the CDR3: TGTGCCAGCAGGACGGGGGGGAGGGATGAGCAGTACTTC. This encodes CASRTGGRDEQYF.